Listed below are T cell receptor beta chains from one sample, sequenced in a study of breast tumors, draining lymph nodes, adjacent tissues. TCRdb processed the multiplex PCR reads anew with MiXCR; each CDR3 protein has one entry. The sample lists under 20,000 distinct CDR3 sequences, about 45% occurring once. Sequencing used breast tumor tissue. The receptors were sampled from a female donor with breast cancer. Some clones in this sample may be carry-over from other donors' samples. Each CDR3 is given with its conserved first and last residue. The D gene is left open where the match is weak. The listing skips clone size in some rows; elsewhere it reads once, few, many or a size class.

many	TRBV10-3	12	TRBJ2-7	NA	CAISESAWEQYF	TGTGCCATCAGTGAGTCAGCGTGGGAGCAGTACTTC
many	TRBV11-2	15	TRBJ2-2	TRBD1	CASSLIVTGAGELFF	TGTGCCAGCAGCTTAATTGTTACAGGGGCCGGGGAGCTGTTTTTT
NA	TRBV20-1	19	TRBJ2-3	TRBD2	CSARVGLAGVTVGTDTQYF	TGCAGTGCTAGGGTTGGACTAGCGGGAGTAACTGTGGGCACAGATACGCAGTATTTT
NA	TRBV18	16	TRBJ2-1	TRBD2	CASASVAGGAYNEQFF	TGTGCCAGCGCGTCGGTAGCGGGAGGGGCCTACAATGAGCAGTTCTTC
NA	TRBV6-4	14	TRBJ2-5	TRBD2	CASSGTSGEETQYF	TGTGCCAGCAGTGGGACTAGCGGGGAAGAGACCCAGTACTTC
NA	TRBV29-1	12	TRBJ2-7	NA	CSVLQGAYEQYF	TGCAGCGTTTTACAGGGTGCCTACGAGCAGTACTTC
NA	TRBV7-2	14	TRBJ2-7	TRBD2	CASSIGTNDYEQYF	TGTGCCAGCAGCATCGGGACTAATGATTACGAGCAGTACTTC
NA	TRBV6-1	11	TRBJ1-1	NA	CASLMNTEAFF	TGTGCCAGCTTAATGAACACTGAAGCTTTCTTT
many	TRBV6-6	17	TRBJ1-2	NA	CASSLVEGGRSNYGYTF	TGTGCCAGCAGTTTGGTCGAGGGGGGGCGTTCAAACTATGGCTACACCTTC
many	TRBV12-3/TRBV12-4	15	TRBJ2-7	TRBD1	CASSFGAGQGHEQYF	TGTGCCAGCAGTTTCGGCGCGGGACAGGGCCACGAGCAGTACTTC
many	TRBV6-6	12	TRBJ2-7	NA	CASGGATYEQYF	TGTGCCAGCGGCGGGGCCACCTACGAGCAGTACTTC
many	TRBV10-3	13	TRBJ1-2	NA	CAISGVTDYGYTF	TGTGCCATCAGCGGGGTGACGGACTATGGCTACACCTTC
once	TRBV5-4	15	TRBJ2-7	TRBD2	CASSFRLAGAYEQYF	TGTGCCAGCAGCTTTCGACTAGCGGGTGCCTACGAGCAGTACTTC
few	TRBV12-3/TRBV12-4	16	TRBJ2-1	NA	CASSVTGTYYYNEQFF	TGTGCCAGCAGCGTCACGGGGACCTACTACTACAATGAGCAGTTCTTC
few	TRBV12-3/TRBV12-4	12	TRBJ1-6	NA	CASPGVDSPLHF	TGTGCCAGCCCGGGAGTAGATTCACCCCTCCACTTT
many	TRBV5-1	16	TRBJ2-3	NA	CASSLAPADRTDTQYF	TGCGCCAGCAGCTTGGCCCCGGCGGATCGCACAGATACGCAGTATTTT
NA	TRBV29-1	14	TRBJ2-7	NA	CSVVTVGKAGEQYF	TGCAGCGTTGTAACAGTTGGGAAGGCTGGCGAGCAGTACTTC
NA	TRBV7-9	12	TRBJ2-2	NA	CAGSLAIGELSF	TGTGCCGGCAGCTTAGCTATCGGGGAGCTGTCTTTT
medium-sized	TRBV20-1	12	TRBJ1-2	NA	CSARRGFDGYTF	TGCAGTGCCAGGCGGGGTTTCGATGGCTACACCTTC
many	TRBV12-3/TRBV12-4	14	TRBJ1-1	NA	CASSPLRRNTEAFF	TGTGCCAGCAGTCCCCTCAGGAGGAACACTGAAGCTTTCTTT